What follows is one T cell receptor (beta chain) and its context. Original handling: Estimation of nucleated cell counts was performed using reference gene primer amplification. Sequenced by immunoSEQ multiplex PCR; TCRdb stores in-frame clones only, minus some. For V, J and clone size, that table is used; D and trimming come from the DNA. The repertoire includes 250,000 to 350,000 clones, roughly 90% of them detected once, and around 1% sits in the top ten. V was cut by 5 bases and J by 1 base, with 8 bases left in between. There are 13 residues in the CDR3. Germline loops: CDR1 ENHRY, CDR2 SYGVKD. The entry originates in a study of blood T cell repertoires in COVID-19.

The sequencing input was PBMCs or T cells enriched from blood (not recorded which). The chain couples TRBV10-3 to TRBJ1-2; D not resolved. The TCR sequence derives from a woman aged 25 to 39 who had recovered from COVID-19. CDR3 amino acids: CAISSLDNYGYTF. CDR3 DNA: TGTGCCATCAGTTCGCTAGATAACTATGGCTACACCTTC.